The T cell receptor beta chain under discussion was sequenced for a study of CD8+ T cells in alopecia areata. The V gene's germline CDR1 is SGHNT and CDR2 YYREEE (reference sequence). V was pared by 1 base and J by 0 bases, with 22 bases between. The CDR3 sequence is 19 residues long. The authors extracted RNA and reverse transcribed it into cDNA as the sequencing template. Produced via immunoSEQ multiplex PCR; TCRdb's table is partial and in-frame only. The sample lists 150,000 to 200,000 clones, around 60% seen once, with roughly 14% in the top ten. This sequence joins TRBV5-4 and TRBJ2-5; weak D call: TRBD2 (5 bases). The sample was CD4+ T cells sorted from blood, taken at week 0. The clonotype was recovered from a human donor with alopecia areata. CDR3 sequence (DNA): TGTGCCAGCAGCTTGCGTAGGGCTACCCCGGGAACCTACCAAGAGACCCAGTACTTC. Its translation: CASSLRRATPGTYQETQYF.